The 30 T cell receptor beta chains presented below share a single source sample, sequenced in a study of T-cell memory formation after mild COVID-19. TCRdb reanalysed the 5' RACE reads using MiXCR and keeps one entry per CDR3 protein. The sample holds about 240,000 distinct CDR3 sequences, 7.5% to 10% seen once. Sequenced input: PBMCs or a T cell subset sorted from them (not recorded which). The receptors come from a man between 18 and 29 years old who had mild COVID-19 (a few samples of this study predate the infection). Cell type and time point are not known.

This clonotype has ten or more counts. V usage is TRBV7-9 and J usage is TRBJ2-7; D is tentatively TRBD1 or TRBD2 (5 bases each). The CDR3 runs to 12 residues. CDR1 SEHNR and CDR2 FQNEAQ come from the germline V gene (reference sequence). Trimming pared 3 bases from V and 6 bases from J, leaving 9 bases between. The DNA for the CDR3 is TGTGCCAGCAGCTTTGAGGGGCGCGAGCAGTACTTC. It encodes CASSFEGREQYF.

This clonotype has a handful of counts. The gene calls are TRBV4-3 and TRBJ1-1; D gene ambiguous. V was shortened by 7 bases and J by 1 base, with 16 bases between the two germline ends. Germline-derived CDR1 and CDR2 are LGHNA and YSLEER. This CDR3 region has 15 residues. The CDR3 DNA reads TGCGCCAGCAACCCGACGGCGGGTCAGAACACTGAAGCTTTCTTT. Protein product: CASNPTAGQNTEAFF.

This clonotype was recorded a few times. V is TRBV7-9 and J is TRBJ1-6, with 7 positions matching TRBD1. CDR3 length equals 15 residues. J lost 7 bases, V lost 4 bases, and 7 bases had no gene match. Per the germline V gene, CDR1 is SEHNR and CDR2 is FQNEAQ (reference sequence). CDR3 nucleotides: TGTGCCAGCAGCTCGACAGGGTTTGGCAATTCACCCCTCCACTTT. This codes for CASSSTGFGNSPLHF.

This clonotype was found many times. V gene TRBV27 combines with J gene TRBJ1-1; no definite D call. V lost 4 bases and J lost 3, with 18 bases in between. Germline CDR1 MNHEY, CDR2 SMNVEV (reference sequence). The CDR3 contains 16 residues. As DNA, the CDR3 is TGTGCCAGCAGTTCAATGGGTGGTTTCTCGTACACTGAAGCTTTCTTT. The encoded protein is CASSSMGGFSYTEAFF.

The genes are TRBV7-3 and TRBJ2-5; 7 bases fit TRBD1. The CDR3 has 14 residues. After removal of 2 bases from V and 4 bases from J, the junction contained 4 bases not matched to a gene. CDR1 and CDR2 from the germline V gene are SGHTA and FQGTGA. CDR3 residues: CASSLDRASETQYF. The CDR3 region has the DNA TGTGCCAGCAGCTTAGACAGGGCTTCAGAGACCCAGTACTTC. Variable domain in full (rest from reference TRBV7-3 and TRBJ2-5): GAGVSQTPSNKVTEKGKYVELRCDPISGHTALYWYRQSLGQGPEFLIYFQGTGAADDSGLPNDRFFAVRPEGSVSTLKIQRTERGDSAVYLCASSLDRASETQYFGPGTRLLVL.

In this sample, this clonotype turned up a few times. This rearrangement joins TRBV20-1 to TRBJ1-2; D is undetermined. Per the germline V gene, CDR1 is DFQATT and CDR2 is SNEGSKA (reference sequence). CDR3 size: 11 residues. Deletions cut 1 base from V and 4 bases from J, with 4 bases between. The CDR3 DNA is TGCAGTGCTAGAGGGACCTATGGCTACACCTTC. Its translation: CSARGTYGYTF.

The table lists this clonotype with a few counts. This chain links TRBV5-4 with TRBJ2-3; TRBD2 matches 9 bases. Germline V gives CDR1 SGHNT, CDR2 YYREEE (reference sequence). The CDR3 contains 15 residues. J was trimmed by 0 bases and V by 4 bases; bases with no gene match: 3. CDR3: CASSGGLASTDTQYF. DNA of the CDR3: TGTGCCAGCAGCGGGGGACTAGCAAGCACAGATACGCAGTATTTT.

This clonotype was seen only a few times. This chain uses TRBV5-1 with TRBJ2-3; the D gene is possibly TRBD2 (5 bases). Trimming cost V 1 base and J 4 bases, with 13 bases left between them. Germline V lookup: CDR1 SGHRS, CDR2 YFSETQ. The CDR3 is made up of 15 amino acids. In DNA, the CDR3 is TGCGCCAGCAGCTTGTCGGCGGGCCCCCCAGATACGCAGTATTTT. It translates to CASSLSAGPPDTQYF.

The sample holds many counts of this clonotype. The chain employs TRBV2 and TRBJ2-1; a weak D match, TRBD1 (5 bases). Trimming removed 3 bases at V and 0 bases at J, with 12 bases between. The CDR3 runs to 16 residues. In germline, CDR1 is SNHLY, CDR2 FYNNEI. CDR3 in DNA: TGTGCCAGCAGTGATGACAGCCTGAGCTCCTACAATGAGCAGTTCTTC. It translates to CASSDDSLSSYNEQFF.

The V and J genes are TRBV3-1 and TRBJ1-5, with a tentative D call TRBD1 (6 bases). Germline CDR1 reads LGHDT; CDR2 reads YNNKEL (reference sequence). V dropped 0 bases and J dropped 3 bases, with 15 bases sitting between them. CDR3 length: 17 residues. The CDR3 loop is CASSQDPRWGANQPQHF. The CDR3 DNA is TGTGCCAGCAGCCAAGACCCGAGGTGGGGGGCCAATCAGCCCCAGCATTTT.

This clonotype appeared a few times. The chain has TRBV12-3 or TRBV12-4 and TRBJ2-3, with a weak D call TRBD1 (6 bases). The V and J ends lost 8 bases and 2 bases respectively, with 17 bases between them. This CDR3 has 15 residues. CDR3 sequence (DNA): TGTGCCAGCGCAGTTGGGGGCTATACCACAGATACGCAGTATTTT. Encoded protein: CASAVGGYTTDTQYF.

The chain combines TRBV9 with TRBJ1-1, with D tentatively TRBD1 (5 bases). Trimming took 0 bases from V and 4 from J, leaving 22 bases between them. Looked up from germline, CDR1 is SGDLS and CDR2 is YYNGEE. This CDR3 is built from 18 residues. DNA for the CDR3: TGTGCCAGCAGCGTAGCCAGGGACGGGGCACAGACGATCACTGAAGCTTTCTTT. As protein: CASSVARDGAQTITEAFF.

The chain recombines TRBV18 with TRBJ1-2, with TRBD1 matching over 7 bases. The CDR3 consists of 16 residues. The germline V gene has CDR1 KGHSH and CDR2 LQKENI. Trimming at V came to 3 bases and at J to 4 bases, leaving 11 bases not matched to a gene. CDR3 sequence (DNA): TGTGCCAGCTCACCGAATGACAGGGTCCTCTCCTATGGCTACACCTTC. Protein product: CASSPNDRVLSYGYTF.

This rearrangement joins TRBV5-4 to TRBJ2-6; D is uncertain. The ends were cut back, 4 bases at V and 0 bases at J, with 14 bases in the middle. CDR1 is SGHNT, CDR2 YYREEE, per germline (reference sequence). This CDR3 is built from 17 residues. The CDR3 here is CASSPLGPVSGANVLTF. As DNA, the CDR3 is TGTGCCAGCAGCCCCCTCGGGCCGGTCTCTGGGGCCAACGTCCTGACTTTC.

In this sample, this clonotype turned up a few times. The chain employs TRBV11-2 and TRBJ2-7; no clear D gene. This CDR3 is built from 14 residues. Trimming left V 1 base short and J 6 bases short, with 13 bases between. CDR1 is SGHAT and CDR2 is FQNNGV in the germline V gene. This CDR3 is CASSLVVSIREQYF. CDR3 nucleotides: TGTGCCAGCAGCTTAGTGGTCAGCATTCGCGAGCAGTACTTC.

V usage is TRBV4-1 and J usage is TRBJ2-5; D may be TRBD1 or TRBD2 (5 bases each). The CDR3 consists of 14 residues. Deletions cut 1 base from V and 4 bases from J, with 10 bases between. Germline loops: CDR1 MGHRA, CDR2 YSYEKL. DNA for the CDR3: TGCGCCAGCAGCCAAGGGACTGGGGGAGAGACCCAGTACTTC. Translated: CASSQGTGGETQYF.

The chain combines TRBV5-1 with TRBJ2-3, with 8 bases fitting TRBD1. The CDR3 consists of 14 residues. The V gene end was trimmed by 4 bases and the J gene end by 4 bases; junction bases not matched to a gene: 5. Germline V gene data show CDR1 as SGHRS and CDR2 as YFSETQ. In DNA, the CDR3 is TGCGCCAGCAGCGGACAGGGCCTGGCAGATACGCAGTATTTT. Amino acid sequence: CASSGQGLADTQYF.

The V call is TRBV7-9, the J call TRBJ2-3; TRBD2 agrees at 11 bases. Germline V lookup: CDR1 SEHNR, CDR2 FQNEAQ (reference sequence). CDR3 length: 17 residues. V lost 2 bases to trimming and J lost 4 bases; unmatched junction nucleotides: 8. This chain's CDR3 is CASSLHGLAGGPDTQYF. In DNA, the CDR3 is TGTGCCAGCAGCTTACACGGGCTAGCGGGGGGCCCAGATACGCAGTATTTT.

This clonotype was recorded many times. The rearrangement uses TRBV5-1 and TRBJ2-5; 9 bases agree with TRBD1. This CDR3 is 14 amino acids long. The germline V gene has CDR1 SGHRS and CDR2 YFSETQ. V shed 2 bases and J 5 bases; nucleotides not matched to a gene: 4. The CDR3 nucleotides read TGCGCCAGCAGCTTCGACAGGGGGAGGGAGACCCAGTACTTC. Its protein is CASSFDRGRETQYF.

There are many counts of this clonotype. The chain couples TRBV12-3 or TRBV12-4 to TRBJ1-5; 11 bases match TRBD1. The CDR3 totals 14 residues. Trimming removed 6 bases from V and 3 bases from J; junction bases left unmatched: 1. CDR3 nucleotides: TGTGCCAGCAGGGGACAGGGGGACAATCAGCCCCAGCATTTT. It encodes CASRGQGDNQPQHF.

The chain joins TRBV5-5 to TRBJ1-6; D is perhaps TRBD1 (5 bases). Trimming removed 4 bases at V and 3 bases at J, with 8 bases between. There are 14 residues in the CDR3. The V gene's germline CDR1 is SGHKS and CDR2 YYEKEE (reference sequence). Written as DNA, the CDR3 is TGTGCCAGCAGCCGGGGGTTCTATAATTCACCCCTCCACTTT. Translated: CASSRGFYNSPLHF.

This clonotype came up a few times. The rearrangement joins TRBV5-1 to TRBJ2-2; TRBD2 might be the D (5 bases). Trimming pared 7 bases from V and 5 bases from J, leaving 18 bases between. Germline CDR1 SGHRS, CDR2 YFSETQ. The CDR3 is 15 amino acids. CDR3 residues: CASRKGSVGTGELFF. CDR3 nucleotide sequence: TGCGCCAGCCGGAAGGGTAGCGTAGGAACCGGGGAGCTGTTTTTT.

The V call is TRBV29-1, the J call TRBJ1-1; 7 nucleotides line up with TRBD1. Germline CDR1 is SQVTM and CDR2 is ANQGSEA. The CDR3 has 15 amino acids. V shed 1 base and J 2 bases; nucleotides not matched to a gene: 7. The CDR3 bases are TGCAGCGTTGAAGGTGCGACAGGGCGAAACACTGAAGCTTTCTTT. This sequence encodes CSVEGATGRNTEAFF.

The V gene is TRBV5-1, the J gene TRBJ1-5; tentatively, D is TRBD1 (5 bases). The CDR3 extends over 14 amino acids. Germline assignment: CDR1 SGHRS and CDR2 YFSETQ. V lost 0 bases and J lost 7, with 11 bases in between. The CDR3 loop reads CASSLAVGGQPQHF. DNA of the CDR3: TGCGCCAGCAGCTTGGCGGTGGGGGGGCAGCCCCAGCATTTT.

The chain carries TRBV18 and TRBJ2-7; D not resolved. Trimming pared 3 bases from V and 0 bases from J, leaving 15 bases between. Germline CDR1 is KGHSH and CDR2 is LQKENI. This CDR3 has 16 amino acids. The CDR3 DNA is TGTGCCAGCTCACCGACGATAGGTGCCTCCTCCTACGAGCAGTACTTC. The encoded protein is CASSPTIGASSYEQYF.

The table lists this clonotype with many counts. The chain has TRBV24-1 and TRBJ1-2, with 9 bases fitting TRBD1. Germline V gene lookup returns CDR1 KGHDR and CDR2 SFDVKD. The CDR3 is 15 amino acids. J lost 7 bases, V lost 0 bases, and 5 bases had no gene match. CDR3 loop: CATSDLRDRVPGYTF. In DNA form, the CDR3 reads TGTGCCACCAGTGATTTGAGGGACAGGGTTCCTGGCTACACCTTC.

The table lists this clonotype with a few counts. V and J are TRBV6-2 or TRBV6-3 and TRBJ2-1; D is possibly TRBD1 (6 bases). Germline V gene lookup returns CDR1 MNHEY and CDR2 SVGEGT. Between the trimmed V and J ends, which lost 7 bases and 3 bases, there was a span of 13 bases. This CDR3 region has 14 residues. DNA of the CDR3: TGTGCCAGCAACGGGGACATGGTCTACAATGAGCAGTTCTTC. Protein sequence: CASNGDMVYNEQFF.

This clonotype has ten or more counts. The rearrangement uses TRBV7-3 and TRBJ1-1; no definite D call. V lost 2 bases, J lost 4 bases, and 11 bases lay in between. Looked up from germline, CDR1 is SGHTA and CDR2 is FQGTGA. The CDR3 is made up of 14 amino acids. This chain's CDR3 is CASSLYPGITEAFF. DNA of the CDR3: TGTGCCAGCAGCTTATACCCTGGGATCACTGAAGCTTTCTTT.

This clonotype came up a few times. The V gene is TRBV5-5, the J gene TRBJ2-7, with D possibly matching TRBD1 (6 bases). This CDR3 contains 13 residues. Trimming shortened V by 5 bases and J by 4 bases, and 13 bases separated the two germline ends. Germline V gene lookup returns CDR1 SGHKS and CDR2 YYEKEE (reference sequence). CDR3 residues: CASSRTAQYEQYV. Here the CDR3 DNA reads TGTGCCAGCAGTCGGACAGCTCAATACGAGCAGTACGTC.

The chain recombines TRBV7-2 with TRBJ2-7; weak D call: TRBD2 (5 bases). V lost 7 bases, J lost 0 bases, and 13 bases lay in between. CDR1 SGHTA and CDR2 FQGNSA come from the germline V gene. This CDR3 contains 14 residues. The CDR3 sequence: CASTPLGSSYEQYF. The CDR3 DNA reads as TGTGCCAGCACCCCCCTGGGGAGCTCCTACGAGCAGTACTTC.